The 17 T cell receptor beta chains given below trace back to one sample, sequenced in a study of technical replicates of blood from a few donors. Data came from immunoSEQ multiplex PCR; TCRdb stores just in-frame clones and leaves some out. The sample gives nearly 80,000 clones, 85% to 95% of which show up once; around 0.43% is in the top ten. The source material was T cells isolated from PBMCs. Receptor source: a human donor in good health.

The rearrangement uses TRBV2 and TRBJ1-5, with 7 nucleotides matching TRBD1. This CDR3 spans 16 amino acids. The V and J ends lost 7 bases and 2 bases, in that order; junction bases with no gene match: 11. Germline CDR1 and CDR2: SNHLY and FYNNEI. The chain's CDR3 is CASILSPQGGNQPQHF. The CDR3 nucleotides are TGTGCCAGCATCCTAAGTCCCCAGGGGGGCAATCAGCCCCAGCATTTT.

This chain joins TRBV29-1 and TRBJ2-7; 9 positions agree with TRBD1. The CDR3 is made up of 11 amino acids. CDR1 and CDR2 from the germline V gene are SQVTM and ANQGSEA. The junction had 7 bases not matched to a gene; V was cut back by 7 bases and J by 9 bases. Here the CDR3 DNA reads TGCAGCGGTGGGGACAGGGAAGGGCAGTACTTC. Protein: CSGGDREGQYF.

The chain couples TRBV6-5 to TRBJ2-2, with unresolved D. The CDR3 extends over 12 amino acids. Deletions cut 4 bases from V and 4 bases from J, with 4 bases between. Germline lookup yields CDR1 MNHEY and CDR2 SVGAGI. The CDR3 DNA is TGTGCCAGCAGTTCTACCACCGGGGAGCTGTTTTTT. It encodes CASSSTTGELFF.

Only one count was recorded for this clone. The CDR3 bases are TGTGCCAGCTTAGCGGGAGCGGTTCCCTACGAGCAGTACTTC. Encoded protein: CASLAGAVPYEQYF. The chain combines TRBV2 with TRBJ2-7, with 9 bases fitting TRBD2. The V gene end was trimmed by 8 bases and the J gene end by 2 bases; junction bases not matched to a gene: 7. The V gene's germline CDR1 is SNHLY and CDR2 FYNNEI. The CDR3 is made up of 14 amino acids.

The V gene is TRBV7-9, the J gene TRBJ1-1; D perhaps matches TRBD1 (6 bases). Deletions cut 6 bases from V and 4 bases from J, with 12 bases between. Germline V gene lookup returns CDR1 SEHNR and CDR2 FQNEAQ (reference sequence). This CDR3 comprises 13 residues. The CDR3 loop reads CASRQQGRTEAFF. The CDR3 region has the DNA TGTGCCAGCAGACAGCAGGGGCGCACTGAAGCTTTCTTT.

The chain employs TRBV5-5 and TRBJ2-5, with D unresolved. In germline, CDR1 is SGHKS, CDR2 YYEKEE (reference sequence). The CDR3 extends over 14 amino acids. The V and J ends lost 3 bases and 2 bases respectively, with 11 bases between them. DNA for the CDR3: TGTGCCAGCAGCTCACCCGGGTTTCAAGAGACCCAGTACTTC. Translated, it gives CASSSPGFQETQYF.

The J gene is TRBJ2-1, the V gene TRBV11-2; 11 bases match TRBD1. CDR3 length: 18 residues. Germline V gene sequence: CDR1 SGHAT, CDR2 FQNNGV. V trimming: 1 base; J trimming: 4 bases; junction bases outside the gene matches: 9. The CDR3 loop is CASSLVRDRGNLYNEQFF. The CDR3 bases are TGTGCCAGCAGCTTAGTAAGGGACAGGGGGAATTTGTACAATGAGCAGTTCTTC.

This chain links TRBV13 with TRBJ2-7; TRBD1 might be the D (5 bases). The CDR3 has 13 residues. Trimming took off 4 bases at V and 3 bases at J, with 10 bases between the two ends. Looked up from germline, CDR1 is PRHDT and CDR2 is FYEKMQ (reference sequence). The CDR3: CASSWGGSYEQYF. CDR3 DNA sequence: TGTGCCAGCAGCTGGGGCGGTAGCTACGAGCAGTACTTC. Full variable domain (missing parts from reference TRBV13 and TRBJ2-7): AAGVIQSPRHLIKEKRETATLKCYPIPRHDTVYWYQQGPGQDPQFLISFYEKMQSDKGSIPDRFSAQQFSDYHSELNMSSLELGDSALYFCASSWGGSYEQYFGPGTRLTVT.

The chain has TRBV5-1 and TRBJ2-1; 7 bases fit TRBD2. The CDR3 spans 15 residues. The ends lost 0 bases at V and 5 bases at J; junction bases unmatched: 5. CDR1 is SGHRS, CDR2 YFSETQ, per germline. CDR3: CASSLVSSGHNEQFF. The CDR3 bases are TGCGCCAGCAGCTTGGTCTCTAGCGGCCACAATGAGCAGTTCTTC. Looking up the rest from reference TRBV5-1 and TRBJ2-1 gives the full variable domain: KAGVTQTPRYLIKTRGQQVTLSCSPISGHRSVSWYQQTPGQGLQFLFEYFSETQRNKGNFPGRFSGRQFSNSRSEMNVSTLELGDSALYLCASSLVSSGHNEQFFGPGTRLTVL.

The V gene is TRBV27, the J gene TRBJ2-7; TRBD1 agrees at 7 bases. Germline V gene sequence: CDR1 MNHEY, CDR2 SMNVEV (reference sequence). Germline trimming cut 4 bases from V and 2 bases from J; bases unmatched to any gene: 5. The CDR3 contains 14 residues. This CDR3 reads CASSWTGIAYEQYF. DNA of the CDR3: TGTGCCAGCAGTTGGACAGGTATAGCCTACGAGCAGTACTTC.

The chain employs TRBV28 and TRBJ1-2, with D uncertain. CDR3 size: 13 residues. Trimming removed 2 bases from V and 5 bases from J, with 9 bases in between. From germline, CDR1 is MDHEN and CDR2 SYDVKM. CDR3 sequence reads: CASSLNGPYGYTF. The CDR3 bases are TGTGCCAGCAGTTTAAATGGGCCTTATGGCTACACCTTC.

This clone was seen just once. This chain links TRBV30 with TRBJ2-7, with a possible D match to TRBD1 (5 bases). Germline-derived CDR1 and CDR2 are GTSNPN and SVGIG (reference sequence). This CDR3 has 14 amino acids. V lost 2 bases and J lost 2, with 13 bases in between. The CDR3: CAWSRMDIAYEQYF. The CDR3 bases are TGTGCCTGGAGTAGGATGGACATAGCCTACGAGCAGTACTTC.

This chain joins TRBV28 and TRBJ1-2; TRBD1 agrees at 7 bases. J was trimmed by 2 bases and V by 1 base; bases with no gene match: 4. The CDR3 sequence is 15 residues long. Per germline, CDR1 MDHEN and CDR2 SYDVKM. The CDR3 nucleotides read TGTGCCAGCAGTTTATCAGTGACAGGGAACTATGGCTACACCTTC. Its translation: CASSLSVTGNYGYTF.

This chain uses TRBV7-3 with TRBJ1-4; perhaps TRBD1 as D (5 bases). The germline V and J ends were trimmed by 1 base and 7 bases, with 13 bases remaining between them. There are 15 residues in the CDR3. CDR1 is SGHTA and CDR2 is FQGTGA in the germline V gene. This CDR3 reads CASSLNAGQSEKLFF. In DNA form, the CDR3 reads TGTGCCAGCAGCTTAAACGCAGGGCAAAGTGAAAAACTGTTTTTT. Full variable domain (missing parts from reference TRBV7-3 and TRBJ1-4): GAGVSQTPSNKVTEKGKYVELRCDPISGHTALYWYRQSLGQGPEFLIYFQGTGAADDSGLPNDRFFAVRPEGSVSTLKIQRTERGDSAVYLCASSLNAGQSEKLFFGSGTQLSVL.

The V and J genes are TRBV6-4 and TRBJ2-2; 9 nucleotides match TRBD2. The CDR3 totals 15 residues. Trimming took 6 bases from V and 3 from J; bases not matched to a gene: 5. Germline values: CDR1 MRHNA, CDR2 SNTAGT. The CDR3: CASSETSGDTGELFF. The CDR3 coding sequence is TGTGCCAGCAGCGAGACTAGCGGAGACACCGGGGAGCTGTTTTTT.

The rearrangement links TRBV7-6 to TRBJ1-1; no clear D. The V and J ends lost 5 bases and 3 bases respectively, with 7 bases between them. Germline CDR1 is SGHVS and CDR2 is FNYEAQ. CDR3 length: 12 amino acids. The CDR3 DNA is TGTGCCAGCAGCCGAGGGTACACTGAAGCTTTCTTT. Encoded protein: CASSRGYTEAFF.

This chain joins TRBV7-9 and TRBJ2-2; tentative D call: TRBD2 (6 bases). In germline, CDR1 is SEHNR, CDR2 FQNEAQ (reference sequence). The length of the CDR3 is 16 residues. V lost 3 bases, J lost 3 bases, and 14 bases lay in between. CDR3 nucleotides: TGTGCCAGCAGCTTTCCCGGGAGCGGGTACACCGGGGAGCTGTTTTTT. Amino acid sequence: CASSFPGSGYTGELFF.